This is a list of T cell receptor beta chains from one sample in a study of regulatory T cells in long-lasting Graves disease. TCRdb re-called the multiplex PCR reads with MiXCR, one entry per CDR3 protein. This repertoire shows approximately 300,000 distinct CDR3 sequences, about 20% found once; its top ten account for less than 45%. Sequencing used peripheral blood mononuclear cells (PBMCs), obtained at new diagnosis, from a patient treated with antithyroid drugs. The receptor source for this set is a female donor with Graves disease. Both conserved end residues are part of each CDR3. A D gene is named only where the DNA matches it firmly. Clone size is given for some rows only: seen once, a few or many times, or a class if the clone is expanded.

J: TRBJ2-2
size: many
D: TRBD1
V: TRBV27
CDR3: CASRGGFGNTGELFF
DNA: TGTGCCAGCAGAGGGGGCTTCGGTAACACCGGGGAGCTGTTTTTT

J: TRBJ2-6
size: few
D: .
V: TRBV28
CDR3: CASSQGGSGANVLTF
DNA: TGTGCCAGCAGTCAAGGGGGCTCTGGGGCCAACGTCCTGACTTTC

J: TRBJ2-1
size: few
D: .
V: TRBV4-1
CDR3: CASSQPLAIIDEQFF
DNA: TGCGCCAGCAGCCAGCCCCTAGCGATCATCGATGAGCAGTTCTTC

J: TRBJ2-1
size: many
D: .
V: TRBV19
CDR3: CASSIATFSKGNNEQFF
DNA: TGTGCCAGTAGTATAGCTACTTTTAGCAAAGGGAACAATGAGCAGTTCTTC

J: TRBJ2-7
size: many
D: TRBD1
V: TRBV4-1
CDR3: CASSHGTGALEGEQYF
DNA: TGCGCCAGCAGTCACGGGACAGGGGCCCTCGAAGGCGAGCAGTACTTC

J: TRBJ2-2
size: few
D: .
V: TRBV28
CDR3: CASSLPAGLTYTGELFF
DNA: TGTGCCAGCAGTTTACCGGCAGGCCTAACCTACACCGGGGAGCTGTTTTTT

J: TRBJ2-1
size: many
D: .
V: TRBV6-2/TRBV6-3
CDR3: CASSYPTTTGYNEQFF
DNA: TGTGCCAGCAGTTACCCGACTACTACCGGGTACAATGAGCAGTTCTTC

J: TRBJ2-2
size: many
D: TRBD2
V: TRBV7-6
CDR3: CASSQGGLATGELFF
DNA: TGTGCCAGCAGCCAAGGGGGACTAGCGACCGGGGAGCTGTTTTTT

J: TRBJ2-7
size: few
D: TRBD2
V: TRBV13
CDR3: CASSPGGPGLAPSYEQYF
DNA: TGTGCCAGCAGCCCAGGGGGGCCGGGACTAGCGCCTTCCTACGAGCAGTACTTC

J: TRBJ1-5
size: .
D: TRBD1
V: TRBV6-5
CDR3: CASSNLRGQGSNRPQHF
DNA: TGTGCCAGCAGTAACCTTCGGGGACAGGGGTCTAATCGGCCCCAGCATTTT

J: TRBJ1-1
size: many
D: .
V: TRBV6-2/TRBV6-3
CDR3: CASISIGGTEAFF
DNA: TGTGCCAGCATATCTATCGGGGGCACTGAAGCTTTCTTT

J: TRBJ1-5
size: many
D: .
V: TRBV7-2
CDR3: CASSYDGYYSNQPQHF
DNA: TGTGCCAGCAGCTACGACGGATACTATAGCAATCAGCCCCAGCATTTT

J: TRBJ2-7
size: few
D: .
V: TRBV29-1
CDR3: CSVSANYEQYF
DNA: TGCAGCGTTTCTGCGAACTACGAGCAGTACTTC

J: TRBJ1-4
size: few
D: .
V: TRBV7-9
CDR3: CASSYRGENEKLFF
DNA: TGTGCCAGCAGCTATCGTGGGGAGAATGAAAAACTGTTTTTT